Following are 8 T cell receptor beta chains from one sample sequenced in a study of T-cell reconstitution after alpha-beta-depleted transplantation in children. TCRbeta library construction was performed incorporating unique molecular identifiers. TCRdb ran MiXCR on the PCR reads and lists one entry per CDR3 protein. This sample has about 350,000 distinct CDR3 sequences, with approximately 12% found just once. Sequenced material: PBMCs, taken from the stem cell graft. All receptors derive from a human donor who donated a stem cell graft to a child with Fanconi anemia.

The chain links TRBV19 to TRBJ2-3, with TRBD2 matching over 11 bases. V was pared by 3 bases and J by 9 bases, with 2 bases of the junction left unmatched. Germline V lookup: CDR1 LNHDA, CDR2 SQIVND (reference sequence). This CDR3 region has 13 residues. CDR3 sequence (DNA): TGTGCCAGTAGTATGACTAGCGGGGAGACGCAGTATTTT. This translates into CASSMTSGETQYF. Complete variable domain (other parts from reference TRBV19 and TRBJ2-3): DGGITQSPKYLFRKEGQNVTLSCEQNLNHDAMYWYRQDPGQGLRLIYYSQIVNDFQKGDIAEGYSVSREKKESFPLTVTSAQKNPTAFYLCASSMTSGETQYFGPGTRLTVL.

This clonotype was found many times. The rearrangement links TRBV5-6 to TRBJ2-5; TRBD2 aligns across 8 bases. Germline assignment: CDR1 SGHDT and CDR2 YYEEEE. There are 14 residues in the CDR3. With 3 bases clipped from V and 2 bases from J, the junction kept 3 bases outside the gene matches. CDR3 protein: CASSSLAGQETQYF. CDR3 nucleotide sequence: TGTGCCAGCAGCTCCTTAGCGGGGCAAGAGACCCAGTACTTC.

This clonotype was counted many times. The chain has TRBV27 and TRBJ2-7; TRBD2 aligns across 7 bases. The CDR3 contains 14 residues. V dropped 5 bases and J dropped 3; count of bases not matched to a gene: 7. Per germline, CDR1 MNHEY and CDR2 SMNVEV (reference sequence). The CDR3, as DNA: TGTGCCAGCAGTCCTCTGGGGGGGGACTACGAGCAGTACTTC. It translates to CASSPLGGDYEQYF.

The gene calls are TRBV7-2 and TRBJ2-5; D is uncertain. CDR1 and CDR2 (germline): SGHTA, FQGNSA. V lost 3 bases, J lost 5 bases, and 16 bases lay in between. The CDR3 has 15 residues. The DNA of the CDR3 is TGTGCCAGCAGCTTGGATCTCAGTAGGGTGGAGACCCAGTACTTC. Its protein is CASSLDLSRVETQYF.

This clonotype was seen at least ten times. V gene TRBV13 combines with J gene TRBJ2-7; possibly TRBD1 for D (7 bases). In germline, CDR1 is PRHDT, CDR2 FYEKMQ (reference sequence). V was pared by 6 bases and J by 2 bases, with 17 bases between. The CDR3 extends over 15 amino acids. In DNA, the CDR3 is TGTGCCAGCAGTCATGACAGGGAGGTAACCTACGAGCAGTACTTC. Protein product: CASSHDREVTYEQYF.

This clonotype appeared many times. This chain connects TRBV20-1 to TRBJ1-2; D uncertain. Germline V gives CDR1 DFQATT, CDR2 SNEGSKA (reference sequence). The length of the CDR3 is 11 residues. V was pared by 6 bases and J by 6 bases, with 11 bases between. DNA for the CDR3: TGCAGTGCCGAGGAGTTCGATGGCTACACCTTC. Translation: CSAEEFDGYTF.

This chain joins TRBV25-1 and TRBJ1-2; D is unclear. Germline CDR1 MGHDK, CDR2 SYGVNS. Trimming took off 2 bases at V and 1 base at J, with 5 bases between the two ends. The CDR3 runs to 13 residues. The CDR3 DNA sequence: TGTGCCAGCAGTGAACAGCTTAACTATGGCTACACCTTC. Its protein is CASSEQLNYGYTF.

This clonotype was found a few times. The chain is built from TRBV20-1 and TRBJ2-2, with TRBD1 as a possible D gene (5 bases). The germline V gene encodes CDR1 DFQATT and CDR2 SNEGSKA (reference sequence). The CDR3 loop spans 12 amino acids. Trimming cost V 6 bases and J 7 bases, with 12 bases left between them. The CDR3 reads CSAMAGHGELFF. The CDR3 region has the DNA TGCAGTGCGATGGCAGGGCACGGGGAGCTGTTTTTT.